This T cell receptor (beta chain) stems from a study of regulatory T cells in long-lasting Graves disease. The germline V gene encodes CDR1 LGHDT and CDR2 YNNKEL (reference sequence). The CDR3 spans 15 residues. Unmatched junction bases numbered 8, after V lost 6 bases and J lost 10 bases. This clonotype was counted many times. According to the study, TCR beta libraries were built with iRepertoire HTBI primers and CDR3-region Arm-PCR. TCRdb reprocessed the multiplex PCR reads via MiXCR and lists one record per CDR3 protein. The table has 200,000 to 250,000 distinct CDR3 sequences, 15% to 20% seen once. Time point here: newly diagnosed GD, antithyroid drugs for less than 3 months. From RNA extracted from PBMCs, the TCR library was made.

This TCR was sampled from a female donor with Graves disease. The sample here was peripheral blood mononuclear cells (PBMCs), taken at new diagnosis, from a patient treated with antithyroid drugs. The chain joins TRBV3-1 to TRBJ2-1; 14 bases align to TRBD2. The CDR3 here is CASSPGTSGSSEQFF. CDR3 nucleotides: TGTGCCAGCAGTCCCGGGACTAGCGGGAGTAGCGAGCAGTTCTTC.